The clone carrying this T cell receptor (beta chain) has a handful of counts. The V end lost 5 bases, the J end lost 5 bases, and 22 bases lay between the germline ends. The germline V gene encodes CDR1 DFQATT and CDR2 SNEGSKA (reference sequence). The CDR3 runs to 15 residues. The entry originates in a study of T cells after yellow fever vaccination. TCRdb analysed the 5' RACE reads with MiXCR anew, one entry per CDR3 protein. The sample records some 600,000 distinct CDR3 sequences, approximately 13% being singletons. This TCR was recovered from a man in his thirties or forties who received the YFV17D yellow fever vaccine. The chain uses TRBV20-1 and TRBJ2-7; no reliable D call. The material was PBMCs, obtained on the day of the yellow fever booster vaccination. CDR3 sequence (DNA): TGCAGTGCTCCACGATCTAGACCCGTGGACGACGAGCAGTACTTC. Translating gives CSAPRSRPVDDEQYF.